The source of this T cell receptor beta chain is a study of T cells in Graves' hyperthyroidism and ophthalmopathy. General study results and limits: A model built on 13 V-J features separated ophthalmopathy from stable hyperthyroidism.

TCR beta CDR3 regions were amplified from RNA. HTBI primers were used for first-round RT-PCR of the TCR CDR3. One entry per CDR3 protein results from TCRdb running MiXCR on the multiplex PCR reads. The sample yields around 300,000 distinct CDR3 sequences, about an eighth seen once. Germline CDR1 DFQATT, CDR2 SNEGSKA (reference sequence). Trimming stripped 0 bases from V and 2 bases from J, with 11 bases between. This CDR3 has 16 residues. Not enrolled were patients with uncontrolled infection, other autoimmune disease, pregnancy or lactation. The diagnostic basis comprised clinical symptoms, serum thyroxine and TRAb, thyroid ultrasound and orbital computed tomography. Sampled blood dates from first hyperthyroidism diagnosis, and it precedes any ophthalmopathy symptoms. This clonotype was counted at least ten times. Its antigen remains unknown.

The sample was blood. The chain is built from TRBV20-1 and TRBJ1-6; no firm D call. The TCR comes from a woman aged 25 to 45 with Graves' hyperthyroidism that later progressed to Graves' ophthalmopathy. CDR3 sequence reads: CSARDPGVPYNSPLHF. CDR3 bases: TGCAGTGCTAGAGATCCCGGGGTCCCCTATAATTCACCCCTCCACTTT.